A selection of T cell receptor beta chains follows, all from one sample in a study of T-cell memory formation after mild COVID-19. TCRdb recomputed calls from the 5' RACE reads with MiXCR, one row per CDR3 protein. The table has about 35,000 distinct CDR3 sequences, around a fifth seen once. The sequenced sample was PBMCs or a T cell subset sorted from them (not recorded which). The receptors stem from an adult who had mild COVID-19 (a few samples of this study predate the infection). Cell type and time point are not known. The CDR3 runs from the conserved cysteine through the conserved F or W. A D gene is named only where the DNA matches it firmly. Expanded clones are given a class, and other clones once, few, many or no size at all.

cdr3_aa	cdr3_nt	v_call	j_call	d_call	clone_size
CASSPDPGETQYF	TGTGCTAGCAGCCCGGACCCTGGAGAGACCCAGTACTTC	TRBV7-7	TRBJ2-5	.	once
CASSDGGSSYEQYF	TGTGCCAGCAGTGACGGGGGGAGCTCCTACGAGCAGTACTTC	TRBV6-5	TRBJ2-7	TRBD2	.
CAATGGPGYGYTF	TGTGCCGCAACCGGGGGGCCGGGCTATGGCTACACCTTC	TRBV6-1	TRBJ1-2	.	many
CASSAGTHSTDTQYF	TGTGCCAGCAGTGCGGGGACCCATAGCACAGATACGCAGTATTTT	TRBV2	TRBJ2-3	.	many
CASSVGLARTDTQYF	TGTGCCAGCAGCGTTGGACTAGCCCGCACAGATACGCAGTATTTT	TRBV7-2	TRBJ2-3	TRBD2	.
CASSRGDEQYF	TGTGCCAGCAGCCGGGGAGACGAGCAGTACTTC	TRBV7-9	TRBJ2-7	.	.
CASSLAGTSNEQFF	TGTGCTAGCAGCTTAGCGGGGACTTCAAATGAGCAGTTCTTC	TRBV7-7	TRBJ2-1	TRBD2	many
CATSPDRDNTWELFF	TGTGCCACCAGCCCGGACAGGGACAACACCTGGGAGCTGTTTTTT	TRBV15	TRBJ2-2	TRBD1	.
CASSFSGQAGDQGYTF	TGTGCCAGCAGCTTCAGTGGGCAGGCCGGTGATCAAGGCTACACCTTC	TRBV7-9	TRBJ1-2	.	many
CASSVELGVGTDTQYF	TGTGCCAGCAGCGTAGAACTCGGGGTGGGGACAGATACGCAGTATTTT	TRBV9	TRBJ2-3	.	.
CASTSGLAEGEQYF	TGCGCCAGCACCTCGGGGCTAGCGGAAGGCGAGCAGTACTTC	TRBV5-1	TRBJ2-7	TRBD2	many
CASSQDRGGRTGELFF	TGTGCCAGCAGCCAAGACCGGGGAGGGCGGACCGGGGAGCTGTTTTTT	TRBV4-2	TRBJ2-2	TRBD2	many
CASSEPGTRDTEAFF	TGTGCCAGCAGTGAACCCGGGACAAGGGACACTGAAGCTTTCTTT	TRBV5-8	TRBJ1-1	.	.
CASSLPGQGKDRTQYF	TGCGCCAGCAGCTTACCGGGACAGGGGAAAGATCGTACGCAGTATTTT	TRBV5-1	TRBJ2-3	TRBD1	many
CASSDTYWTTQRNEKLFF	TGTGCCAGCAGCGATACATACTGGACAACCCAACGCAATGAAAAACTGTTTTTT	TRBV7-9	TRBJ1-4	.	many
CASSFQGGEKLFF	TGCGCCAGCAGCTTCCAGGGAGGTGAAAAACTGTTTTTT	TRBV5-1	TRBJ1-4	.	many
CASSSHSADTQYF	TGTGCCAGCAGCTCGCACAGCGCTGATACGCAGTATTTT	TRBV7-9	TRBJ2-3	.	many
CASSWDYEAFF	TGTGCCAGCAGTTGGGATTATGAAGCTTTCTTT	TRBV12-3/TRBV12-4	TRBJ1-1	.	.
CASSGPPGAGNTIYF	TGTGCCAGCAGCGGACCGCCGGGGGCCGGAAACACCATATATTTT	TRBV9	TRBJ1-3	.	many
CASSFSVDTQYF	TGCGCCAGCAGCTTTAGCGTAGATACGCAGTATTTT	TRBV5-1	TRBJ2-3	.	many
CASSPPGQGGGSGNTIYF	TGTGCCAGCTCACCACCGGGGCAGGGCGGCGGCTCTGGAAACACCATATATTTT	TRBV18	TRBJ1-3	.	.
CSARDFLAGGAGDTQYF	TGCAGTGCTAGAGATTTTCTAGCGGGAGGGGCAGGAGATACGCAGTATTTT	TRBV20-1	TRBJ2-3	TRBD2	many
CASSLDGISSPLHF	TGTGCCAGCAGCTTAGATGGGATCTCTTCACCCCTCCACTTT	TRBV11-3	TRBJ1-6	.	many
CSAREVQGGYGYTF	TGCAGTGCTAGAGAGGTCCAGGGCGGCTATGGCTACACCTTC	TRBV20-1	TRBJ1-2	.	many
CASSEGPSGGNNEQFF	TGTGCCAGCAGTGAAGGACCCAGCGGGGGGAACAATGAGCAGTTCTTC	TRBV6-1	TRBJ2-1	TRBD2	many
CASSPLPTGRGGNEQFF	TGCGCCAGCAGCCCACTACCTACCGGACGGGGGGGGAATGAGCAGTTCTTC	TRBV5-1	TRBJ2-1	TRBD2	few
CSVLSRSGEPDTQYF	TGCAGCGTTTTGTCCCGCAGCGGGGAACCAGATACGCAGTATTTT	TRBV29-1	TRBJ2-3	TRBD2	many
CAIRETGGEQYF	TGTGCCATCAGGGAAACAGGGGGCGAGCAGTACTTC	TRBV10-3	TRBJ2-7	TRBD1	many
CASSYPGTGDSTGELFF	TGTGCCAGCAGTTACCCTGGGACAGGGGATAGCACCGGGGAGCTGTTTTTT	TRBV6-5	TRBJ2-2	TRBD1	.
CASSLVSANTGELFF	TGCGCCAGCAGCTTGGTCTCCGCGAACACCGGGGAGCTGTTTTTT	TRBV5-1	TRBJ2-2	.	many
CASSLRGDDEQFF	TGTGCCAGCAGTCTCAGGGGGGACGACGAGCAGTTCTTC	TRBV12-3/TRBV12-4	TRBJ2-1	.	.
CATSGTGAFYEQYF	TGTGCCACCAGTGGGACAGGGGCCTTCTACGAGCAGTACTTC	TRBV15	TRBJ2-7	TRBD1	many
CASSPQGGRNTEAFF	TGTGCCAGCTCGCCCCAGGGGGGGCGGAACACTGAAGCTTTCTTT	TRBV18	TRBJ1-1	TRBD1	few
CSARDHFSYEQYF	TGCAGTGCTAGAGATCACTTTTCCTACGAGCAGTACTTC	TRBV20-1	TRBJ2-7	.	many
CASSLANEQYF	TGCGCCAGCAGCTTGGCTAACGAGCAGTACTTC	TRBV5-1	TRBJ2-7	.	.